This T cell receptor beta chain derives from a study of a mutant IDH1 vaccine in newly diagnosed glioma. Study-wide background: Patients in the study were vaccinated eight times, receiving shots in weeks 1, 3, 5, 7, 11, 15, 19 and 23. Following radiotherapy alone, or alongside temozolomide cycles, vaccination was started after an interval of 4-6 weeks.

Using immunoSEQ multiplex PCR, the repertoire was profiled, and TCRdb retains in-frame clones only, with some absent. This table has tens of thousands of clones, 91% appearing once. The CDR3 totals 13 residues. Germline CDR1 reads GTSNPN; CDR2 reads SVGIG (reference sequence). Trimming cost V 0 bases and J 2 bases, with 7 bases left between them. Time point of the sample: week 5, during vaccination. Vaccine doses each comprised 300 ug of mutant IDH1 20-mer peptide, with topical imiquimod. Those who donated had recent WHO grade 3 or 4 IDH1-mutant, ATRX-lost astrocytomas. With regard to this clone: Its antigen is not identified.

The material sequenced was PBMCs, taken from a glioma patient whose treatment included an IDH1 peptide vaccine. This chain links TRBV30 with TRBJ2-5; D unresolved. The receptor's source is a woman aged 50 to 65 with glioma. CDR3 residues: CAWSVSLQETQYF. In DNA form, the CDR3 reads TGTGCCTGGAGTGTAAGTCTGCAAGAGACCCAGTACTTC.